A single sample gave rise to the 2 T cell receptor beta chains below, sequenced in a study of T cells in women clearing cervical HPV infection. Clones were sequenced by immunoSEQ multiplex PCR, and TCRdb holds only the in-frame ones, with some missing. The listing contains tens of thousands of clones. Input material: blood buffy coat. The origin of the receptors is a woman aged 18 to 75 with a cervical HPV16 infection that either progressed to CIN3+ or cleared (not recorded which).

This CDR3 is CAWVLGANYGYTF. The sequenced part of the CDR3 DNA is TGTGCCTGGGTCCTGGGCGCTAACTATGGC. The V gene is TRBV30, the J gene TRBJ1-2, with unresolved D. The sequenced fragment ends 3 residues before the CDR3 boundary, so the rest is inferred from the germline J gene. The CDR3 consists of 13 residues. With 5 bases removed from V and 0 bases from J, the gap between germline ends came to 10 bases. Germline loops: CDR1 GTSNPN, CDR2 SVGIG (reference sequence).

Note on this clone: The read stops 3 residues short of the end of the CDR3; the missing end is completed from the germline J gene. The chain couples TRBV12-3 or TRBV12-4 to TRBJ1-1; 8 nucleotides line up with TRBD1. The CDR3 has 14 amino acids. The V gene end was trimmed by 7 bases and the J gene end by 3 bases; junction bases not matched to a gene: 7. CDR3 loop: CASIRTGRDTEAFF. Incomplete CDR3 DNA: TGTGCCAGCATCCGGACAGGGCGAGACACTGAA.